A selection of T cell receptor beta chains follows, all from one sample in a study of cytomegalovirus exposure and HLA in healthy donors. Assay used: immunoSEQ multiplex PCR; TCRdb lists only in-frame clones, some missing. This table holds tens of thousands of clones, less than 80% found once. Sequences were obtained from PBMCs. These receptor sequences come from a man in his sixties in good health and CMV-seropositive. The CDR3 runs from the conserved cysteine through the conserved F or W. The D gene is left open where the match is weak. The size field is filled for only some rows; it gives once, few, many or a size class.

V gene	J gene	clone size	D gene	CDR3 protein	CDR3 DNA
TRBV29-1	TRBJ1-1	-	-	CSAGGAGLMNTEAFF	TGCAGCGCCGGGGGGGCCGGACTTATGAACACTGAAGCTTTCTTT
TRBV6-5	TRBJ2-3	-	-	CASISTDTQYF	TGTGCCAGCATAAGCACAGATACGCAGTATTTT
TRBV11-2	TRBJ2-7	-	TRBD1	CASSDFGTGLYEQYF	TGTGCCAGCAGCGATTTTGGGACAGGGTTGTACGAGCAGTACTTC
TRBV18	TRBJ2-5	-	TRBD2	CASSPGLAGGPETQYF	TGTGCCAGCTCACCGGGACTAGCGGGGGGGCCAGAGACCCAGTACTTC
TRBV29-1	TRBJ1-4	-	TRBD1	CSVLGTGATNEKLFF	TGCAGCGTATTGGGGACAGGAGCAACTAATGAAAAACTGTTTTTT
TRBV10-1	TRBJ2-5	-	-	CASSLNRQETQYF	TGCGCCAGCAGTTTAAATCGCCAAGAGACCCAGTACTTC
TRBV10-3	TRBJ1-5	-	TRBD1	CAISAFATGGEQPQHF	TGTGCCATCAGTGCATTCGCGACAGGGGGCGAACAGCCCCAGCATTTT
TRBV27	TRBJ1-5	-	-	CASSLRANQPQHF	TGTGCCAGCAGTCTGAGAGCCAATCAGCCCCAGCATTTT
TRBV7-8	TRBJ2-3	-	-	CASSLLANWRGPTDTQYF	TGTGCCAGCAGCCTATTAGCCAACTGGCGGGGGCCCACAGATACGCAGTATTTT
TRBV5-1	TRBJ1-1	-	-	CASSLGSEVNTEAFF	TGCGCCAGCAGCTTGGGGTCAGAAGTGAACACTGAAGCTTTCTTT
TRBV19	TRBJ2-7	few	TRBD2	CASSSASGGNYEQYF	TGTGCCAGTAGTTCGGCTAGCGGGGGGAACTACGAGCAGTACTTC
TRBV5-1	TRBJ2-7	-	-	CASRPPERELHEQYF	TGCGCCAGCAGGCCACCAGAGAGGGAACTACACGAGCAGTACTTC
TRBV4-1	TRBJ2-7	-	-	CASSITGNYEQYF	TGCGCCAGCAGCATCACAGGGAACTACGAGCAGTACTTC
TRBV11-2	TRBJ1-4	-	TRBD1	CASSETGGLGEKLFF	TGTGCCAGCAGCGAGACAGGGGGCCTGGGAGAAAAACTGTTTTTT
TRBV9	TRBJ1-4	few	-	CASSVGRAGHNEKLFF	TGTGCCAGCAGCGTAGGGCGGGCAGGCCACAATGAAAAACTGTTTTTT
TRBV5-1	TRBJ1-2	few	TRBD1	CASSRDRYGYTF	TGCGCCAGCAGCAGGGACAGGTATGGCTACACCTTC
TRBV6-1	TRBJ2-5	-	TRBD1	CASQTGQETQYF	TGTGCCAGCCAGACAGGGCAAGAGACCCAGTACTTC
TRBV7-9	TRBJ2-7	-	-	CASSSITGYEQYF	TGTGCCAGCAGCTCCATAACAGGTTACGAGCAGTACTTC
TRBV20-1	TRBJ1-2	few	TRBD1	CSARDRDGYTF	TGCAGTGCTAGGGACAGGGATGGCTACACCTTC
TRBV11-3	TRBJ2-3	-	TRBD2	CASSPGRGDTDTQYF	TGTGCCAGCAGCCCTGGGCGGGGGGACACAGATACGCAGTATTTT